This TCR beta chain stems from a study of shared clonotypes between healthy human individuals (TCRdb year 2020). Background for the entire study: Three men and two women, aged 18 to 49 years, made up the cohort. For each donor, CD4 naive and CD4 memory were each given three plates, CD8 naive was given two plates, and CD8 memory was given one plate. To estimate repertoire size and how much clonotype sharing occurs between individuals, the study deeply sequenced the blood TCR repertoires of a handful of healthy adults. Libraries were prepared and TCR repertoires were sequenced by different laboratories using diverse techniques, in order to increase sequencing depth and limit assay-specific biases. Per donor, leukapheresis produced somewhere between about 0.94 and 9 billion PBMCs. The research as a whole found: Rarefaction of sorted-subset datasets indicated incomplete sequencing despite the large sequencing depth. The genetic and exposure-history diversity represented was limited by the small number of donors. Higher generation probabilities were observed for clonotypes shared by all four sorted-subset donors than for non-shared clonotypes. Based on pairwise subsampling, the degree of clonotype sharing among donors was expected to be affected by sequencing depth. Roughly 5% of naive CD4, 3% to 3.5% of naive CD8, approximately 2.2% of memory CD4, and approximately 0.39% of memory CD8 clonotypes were shared across several donors. Naive subsets generally had larger estimated clonotype richness than memory subsets. Sampling was restricted to blood, and TCR repertoires in tissues likely differ from the TCR repertoires found in blood.

Using the deep immunoSEQ assay, multiplex PCR amplified TCR CDR3 regions from genomic DNA. For each cell subset, the extracted genomic DNA was distributed evenly across all wells of several immunoSEQ 96-well plates, and each plate served as one replicate. For sorted subsets, each replicate PCR was loaded with 200 ng genomic DNA, equivalent to about 33,000 T cell genomes. The purified libraries were quantified using a Qubit 3.0 fluorometer, sized with a Bioanalyzer 2100, and then quantified again using the KAPA Library Quantification kit. Every immunoSEQ 96-well plate was sequenced on a separate single-read 150-cycle Illumina NextSeq 550 flow cell. As for the original processing: The immunoSEQ output contained only junctional sequences without quality scores, so filtering could not match that applied to full-length reads. To assign V/J genes and CDR3, sequences were annotated using PyIR, a Python wrapper for IgBLAST v1.9, with IMGT germline references. Reads with weak V/J assignments (E-value above 1e-6), missing CDR3, stop codons, out-of-frame junctions, or ambiguous translated residues were removed. V3J clonotypes were defined as sequences sharing an identical inferred V gene, J gene, and CDR3 amino acid sequence. Percentage overlap between repertoires was calculated by dividing the number of shared unique clonotypes by the size of the smaller repertoire. Three approaches were used to assess repertoire richness: RTK rarefaction, the Chao1 estimator, and Recon v2.1 estimates of unobserved clonotypes. OLGA was used to compute generation probabilities for all TCRbeta clonotypes that the gDNA method yielded from a handful of donors. Imported from immuneACCESS, the table was reduced by TCRdb to in-frame sequences with V and J called. These copies leave out some clones; in studies compared against another copy, an unresolved V gene accounts for under half, and the cause of the remainder is not known. The V and J calls and clone size come from that table; D and trimming were worked out from the DNA. A total of some 630,000 clones appear in this sample, roughly 96% of them only once. Roughly 0.1% of the sample comes from the top ten.

For the CD8 naive samples, CD45RO-negative cells were positively selected for CCR7, yielding a CD45RA+CCR7+ population from which TemRA cells were excluded. Healthy HIV-negative adults with no recently reported acute infections or vaccinations were included as donors. Every donor was a Caucasian adult living in Nashville, Tennessee, USA. After blood collection by leukapheresis, PBMCs were isolated using Ficoll-Histopaque density gradient centrifugation and then cryopreserved in the vapor phase of liquid nitrogen. Purity and quantity of every magnetically sorted T cell population were checked by analytical flow cytometry. Genomic DNA was isolated from each sorted fraction and quantified by UV absorbance on a Nanodrop 2000c. The CDR3 goes from the cysteine to the phenylalanine over 12 residues. Solely the CDR3 DNA is kept, with 36 bases framed from the first base. Reading the germline V gene gives CDR1 SNHLY and CDR2 FYNNEI. V was cut back by 3 bases and J by 7 bases, leaving a gap of 7 bases between them.

Details on this clone: No cognate antigen has been identified for it. No per-base quality is available; no much larger clone lies one base away.

The receptor comes from a woman younger than 45 in good health. The specimen sequenced was naive CD8+ T cells sorted from blood. According to the study, the label for this sample's cell subset or site signals: CD45RA+CCR7+. The receptor chain draws on TRBV2 and TRBJ1-3; a confident D gene designation cannot be given. The CDR3 corresponds to CASSEGSNTIYF. At the DNA level, the sequence is TGTGCCAGCAGTGAGGGCAGTAACACCATATATTTT.